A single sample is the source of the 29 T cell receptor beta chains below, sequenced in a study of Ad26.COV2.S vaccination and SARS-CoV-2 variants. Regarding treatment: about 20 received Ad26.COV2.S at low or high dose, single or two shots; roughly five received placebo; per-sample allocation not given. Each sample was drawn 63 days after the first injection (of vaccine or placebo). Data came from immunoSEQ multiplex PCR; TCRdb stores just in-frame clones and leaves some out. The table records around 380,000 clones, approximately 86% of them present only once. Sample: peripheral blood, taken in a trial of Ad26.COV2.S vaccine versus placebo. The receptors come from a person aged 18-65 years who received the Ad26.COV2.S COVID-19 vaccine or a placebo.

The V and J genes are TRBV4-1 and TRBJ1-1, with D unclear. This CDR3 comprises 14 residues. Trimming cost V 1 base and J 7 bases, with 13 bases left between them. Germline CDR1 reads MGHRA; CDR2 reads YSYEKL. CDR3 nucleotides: TGCGCCAGCAGCCAAGCCAGCAGCGCGTATGAAGCTTTCTTT. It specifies CASSQASSAYEAFF.

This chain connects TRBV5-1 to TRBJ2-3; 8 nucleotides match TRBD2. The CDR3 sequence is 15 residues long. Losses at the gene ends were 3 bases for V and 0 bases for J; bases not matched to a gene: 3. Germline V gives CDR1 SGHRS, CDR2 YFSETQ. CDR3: CASSSGGTSTDTQYF. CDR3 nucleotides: TGCGCCAGCAGCTCGGGGGGGACTAGCACAGATACGCAGTATTTT.

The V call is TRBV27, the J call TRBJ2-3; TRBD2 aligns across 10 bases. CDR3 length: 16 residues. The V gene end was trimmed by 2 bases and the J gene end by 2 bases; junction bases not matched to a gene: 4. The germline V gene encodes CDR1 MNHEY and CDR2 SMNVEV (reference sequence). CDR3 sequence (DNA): TGTGCCAGCAGTTTACAGCGGGGGGGCATCACAGATACGCAGTATTTT. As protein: CASSLQRGGITDTQYF.

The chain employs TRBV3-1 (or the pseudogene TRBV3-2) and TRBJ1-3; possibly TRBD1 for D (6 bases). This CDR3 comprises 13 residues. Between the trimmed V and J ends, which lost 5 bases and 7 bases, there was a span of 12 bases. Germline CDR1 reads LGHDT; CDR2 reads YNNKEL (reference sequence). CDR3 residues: CASSTRTDNTIYF. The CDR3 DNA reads TGTGCCAGCAGCACTCGGACAGATAACACCATATATTTT.

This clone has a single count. The CDR3 DNA reads as TGTGCCAGCAGCCTCGGGACCGCATTTTCCAATGTCGAGCAGTTCTTC. Translated: CASSLGTAFSNVEQFF. The chain has TRBV3-1 (or the pseudogene TRBV3-2) and TRBJ2-1; TRBD1 or TRBD2 may be the D gene (5 bases each). Germline CDR1 is LGHDT and CDR2 is YNNKEL (reference sequence). The V end was cut by 4 bases, the J end by 10 bases, with 23 bases between. There are 16 residues in the CDR3.

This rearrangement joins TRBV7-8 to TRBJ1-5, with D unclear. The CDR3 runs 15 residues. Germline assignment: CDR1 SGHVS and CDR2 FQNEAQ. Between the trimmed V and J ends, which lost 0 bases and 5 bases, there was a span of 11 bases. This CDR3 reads CASSLAEVPDQPQHF. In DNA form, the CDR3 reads TGTGCCAGCAGCTTAGCGGAGGTGCCCGATCAGCCCCAGCATTTT.

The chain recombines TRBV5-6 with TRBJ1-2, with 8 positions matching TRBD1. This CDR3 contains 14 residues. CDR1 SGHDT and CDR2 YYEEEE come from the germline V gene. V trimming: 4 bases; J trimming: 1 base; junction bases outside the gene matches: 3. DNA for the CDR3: TGTGCCAGCAGCCCGGACAGGGTTAACTATGGCTACACCTTC. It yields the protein CASSPDRVNYGYTF.

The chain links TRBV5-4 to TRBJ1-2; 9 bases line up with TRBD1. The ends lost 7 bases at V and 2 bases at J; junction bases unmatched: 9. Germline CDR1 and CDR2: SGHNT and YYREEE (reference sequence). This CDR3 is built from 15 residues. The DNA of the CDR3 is TGTGCCAGCTCCGCCCCGGGACAGGGAAACTATGGCTACACCTTC. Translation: CASSAPGQGNYGYTF.

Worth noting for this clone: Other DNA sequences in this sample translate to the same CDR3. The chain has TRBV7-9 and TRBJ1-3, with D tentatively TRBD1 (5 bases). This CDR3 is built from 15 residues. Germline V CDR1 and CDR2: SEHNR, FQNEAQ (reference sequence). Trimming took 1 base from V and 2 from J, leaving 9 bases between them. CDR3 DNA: TGTGCCAGCAGCTTAGGGCAGGGCCCTGGAAACACCATATATTTT. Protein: CASSLGQGPGNTIYF.

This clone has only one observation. CDR3 sequence (DNA): TGTGCCAGCTCAGCCCAGGGGGGAGTAGAGACCCAGTACTTC. Translation: CASSAQGGVETQYF. The rearrangement links TRBV18 to TRBJ2-5, with D tentatively TRBD1 (7 bases). Germline V gives CDR1 KGHSH, CDR2 LQKENI. V lost 5 bases and J lost 4, with 14 bases in between. The CDR3 extends over 14 amino acids.

CDR3 sequence reads: CASSQPRGPNNNEQFF. In DNA form, the CDR3 reads TGTGCCAGCAGCCAGCCGCGGGGGCCTAATAACAATGAGCAGTTCTTC. This chain joins TRBV3-1 (or the pseudogene TRBV3-2) and TRBJ2-1; perhaps TRBD2 as D (7 bases). The CDR3 consists of 16 residues. The V and J ends lost 3 bases and 5 bases respectively, with 17 bases between them. Per the germline V gene, CDR1 is LGHDT and CDR2 is YNNKEL (reference sequence).

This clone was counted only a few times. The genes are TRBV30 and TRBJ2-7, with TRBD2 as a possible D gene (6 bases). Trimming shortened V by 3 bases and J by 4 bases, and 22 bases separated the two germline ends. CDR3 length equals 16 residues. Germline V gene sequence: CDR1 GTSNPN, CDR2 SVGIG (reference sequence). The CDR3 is CAWSLRPGLRFYEQYF. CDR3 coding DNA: TGTGCCTGGAGCTTAAGGCCGGGACTCCGCTTTTACGAGCAGTACTTC. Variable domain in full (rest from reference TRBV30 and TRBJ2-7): SQTIHQWPATLVQPVGSPLSLECTVEGTSNPNLYWYRQAAGRGLQLLFYSVGIGQISSEVPQNLSASRPQDRQFILSSKKLLLSDSGFYLCAWSLRPGLRFYEQYFGPGTRLTVT.

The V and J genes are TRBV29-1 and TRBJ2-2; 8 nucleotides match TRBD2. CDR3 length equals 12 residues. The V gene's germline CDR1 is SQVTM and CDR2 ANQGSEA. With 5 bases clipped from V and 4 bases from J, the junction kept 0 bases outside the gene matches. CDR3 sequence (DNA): TGCAGCGTTAGCGGGGGCACCGGGGAGCTGTTTTTT. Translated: CSVSGGTGELFF.

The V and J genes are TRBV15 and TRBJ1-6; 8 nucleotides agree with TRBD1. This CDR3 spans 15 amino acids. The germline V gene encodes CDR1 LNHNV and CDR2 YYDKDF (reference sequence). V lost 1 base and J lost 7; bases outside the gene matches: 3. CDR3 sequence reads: CATSRGTGLNSPLHF. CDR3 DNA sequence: TGTGCCACCAGCAGAGGGACAGGGTTAAATTCACCCCTCCACTTT.

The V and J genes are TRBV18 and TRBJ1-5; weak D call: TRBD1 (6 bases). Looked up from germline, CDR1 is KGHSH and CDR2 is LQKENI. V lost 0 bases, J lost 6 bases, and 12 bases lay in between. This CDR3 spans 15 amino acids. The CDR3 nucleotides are TGTGCCAGCTCACCACCGGCAGGGGACGGTCAGCCCCAGCATTTT. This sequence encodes CASSPPAGDGQPQHF.

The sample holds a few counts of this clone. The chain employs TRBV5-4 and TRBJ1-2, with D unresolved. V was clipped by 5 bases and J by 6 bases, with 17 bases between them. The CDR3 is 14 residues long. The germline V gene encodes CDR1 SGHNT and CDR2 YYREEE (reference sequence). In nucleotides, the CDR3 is TGTGCCAGCAGTAGAGAGGGCCTACCCCATGGCTACACCTTC. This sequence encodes CASSREGLPHGYTF.

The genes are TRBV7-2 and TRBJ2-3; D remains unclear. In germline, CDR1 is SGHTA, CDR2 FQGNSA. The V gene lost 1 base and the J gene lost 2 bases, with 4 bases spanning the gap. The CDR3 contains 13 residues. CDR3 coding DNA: TGTGCCAGCAGCTTAGTTTTCACAGATACGCAGTATTTT. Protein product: CASSLVFTDTQYF.

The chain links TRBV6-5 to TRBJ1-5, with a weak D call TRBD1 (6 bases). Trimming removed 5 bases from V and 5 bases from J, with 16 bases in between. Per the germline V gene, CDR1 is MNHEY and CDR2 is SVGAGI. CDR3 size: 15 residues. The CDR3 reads CASSPKAGEDQPQHF. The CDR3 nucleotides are TGTGCCAGCAGTCCGAAGGCAGGGGAGGATCAGCCCCAGCATTTT.

CDR3 residues: CASSLDAGDGNTIYF. CDR3 DNA sequence: TGTGCCAGCAGCTTAGATGCGGGGGATGGAAACACCATATATTTT. The V and J genes are TRBV7-2 and TRBJ1-3; D may be TRBD1 (5 bases). V dropped 1 base and J dropped 3 bases, with 10 bases sitting between them. CDR3 length: 15 amino acids. The germline CDR1 and CDR2 sequences are SGHTA and FQGNSA.

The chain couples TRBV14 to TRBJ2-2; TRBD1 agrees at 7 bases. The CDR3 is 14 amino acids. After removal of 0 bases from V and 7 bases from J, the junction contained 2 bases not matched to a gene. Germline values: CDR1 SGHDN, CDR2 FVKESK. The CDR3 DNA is TGTGCCAGCAGCCAAGAGACAGGGTACGGGGAGCTGTTTTTT. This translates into CASSQETGYGELFF.

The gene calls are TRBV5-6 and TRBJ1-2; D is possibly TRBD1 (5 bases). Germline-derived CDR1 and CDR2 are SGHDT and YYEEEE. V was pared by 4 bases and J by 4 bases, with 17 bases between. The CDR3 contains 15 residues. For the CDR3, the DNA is TGTGCCAGCAGCATGGCAAAGGGACGTAGCTATGGCTACACCTTC. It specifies CASSMAKGRSYGYTF. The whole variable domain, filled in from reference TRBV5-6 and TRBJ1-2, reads DAGVTQSPTHLIKTRGQQVTLRCSPKSGHDTVSWYQQALGQGPQFIFQYYEEEERQRGNFPDRFSGHQFPNYSSELNVNALLLGDSALYLCASSMAKGRSYGYTFGSGTRLTVV.

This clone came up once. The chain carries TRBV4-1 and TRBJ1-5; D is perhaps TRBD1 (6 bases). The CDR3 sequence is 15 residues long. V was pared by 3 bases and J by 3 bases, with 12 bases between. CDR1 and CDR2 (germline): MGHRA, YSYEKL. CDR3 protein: CASSQTDSSNQPQHF. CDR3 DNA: TGCGCCAGCAGCCAGACGGACAGTTCCAATCAGCCCCAGCATTTT.

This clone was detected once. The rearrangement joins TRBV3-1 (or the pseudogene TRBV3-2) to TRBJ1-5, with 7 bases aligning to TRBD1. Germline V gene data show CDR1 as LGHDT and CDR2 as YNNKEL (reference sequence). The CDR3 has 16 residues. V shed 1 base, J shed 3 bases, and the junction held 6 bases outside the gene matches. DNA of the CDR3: TGTGCCAGCAGCCAAGGTAGGGGACAGTTCAATCAGCCCCAGCATTTT. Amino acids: CASSQGRGQFNQPQHF.

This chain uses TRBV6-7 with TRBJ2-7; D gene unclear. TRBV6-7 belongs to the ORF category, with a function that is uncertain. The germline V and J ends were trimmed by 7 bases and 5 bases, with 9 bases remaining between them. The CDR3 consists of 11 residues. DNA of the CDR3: TGTGCCAGCACCAATCAGGACGAGCAGTACTTC. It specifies CASTNQDEQYF.

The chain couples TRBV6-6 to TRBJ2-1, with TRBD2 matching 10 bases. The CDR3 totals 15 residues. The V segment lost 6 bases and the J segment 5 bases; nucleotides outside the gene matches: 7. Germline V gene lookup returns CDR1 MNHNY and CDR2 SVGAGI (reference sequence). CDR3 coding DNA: TGTGCCAGCAGCTCCCGGACTAGCGGCCACAATGAGCAGTTCTTC. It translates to CASSSRTSGHNEQFF.

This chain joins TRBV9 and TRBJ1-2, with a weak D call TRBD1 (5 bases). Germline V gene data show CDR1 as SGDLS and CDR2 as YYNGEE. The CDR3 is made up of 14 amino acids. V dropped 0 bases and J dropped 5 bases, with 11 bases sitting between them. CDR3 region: CASSVERGGYGYTF. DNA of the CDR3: TGTGCCAGCAGCGTAGAGAGGGGAGGATATGGCTACACCTTC.

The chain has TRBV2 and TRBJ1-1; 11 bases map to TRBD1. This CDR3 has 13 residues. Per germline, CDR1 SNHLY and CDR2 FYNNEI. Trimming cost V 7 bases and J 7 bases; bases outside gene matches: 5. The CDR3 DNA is TGTGCCAGCACCGGACAGGGGGCGAATGAAGCTTTCTTT. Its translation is CASTGQGANEAFF.

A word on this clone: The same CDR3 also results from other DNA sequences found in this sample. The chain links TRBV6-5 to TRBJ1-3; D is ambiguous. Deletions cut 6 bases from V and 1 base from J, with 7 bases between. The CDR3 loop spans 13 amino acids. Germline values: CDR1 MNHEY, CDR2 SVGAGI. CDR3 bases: TGTGCCAGCAGCCGCGGATCTGGAAACACCATATATTTT. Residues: CASSRGSGNTIYF.

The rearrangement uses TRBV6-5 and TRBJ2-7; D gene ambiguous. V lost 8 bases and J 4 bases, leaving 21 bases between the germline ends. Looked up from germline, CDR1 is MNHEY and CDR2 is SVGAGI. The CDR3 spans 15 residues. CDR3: CASGRPWSFGYEQYF. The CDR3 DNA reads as TGTGCCAGCGGACGCCCCTGGTCGTTCGGATACGAGCAGTACTTC.